The T cell receptor beta chain described here comes from a study of T cell responses to AZD1222 COVID-19 vaccine. Points from the study as a whole: The study sampled repertoires only after the peak T cell response. White British donors predominated, females outnumbered males, and clonal diversity was possibly underestimated. Just five or six AZD1222 recipients were seropositive at baseline.

A note on this clone: What it binds is not known.

Repertoires were generated with immunoSEQ multiplex PCR, while TCRdb's copy carries only in-frame clones and drops some. The table includes about 160,000 clones, approximately 91% detected once. Germline CDR1 SGHRS, CDR2 YFSETQ. The CDR3 contains 13 residues. V lost 4 bases to trimming and J lost 6 bases, with 10 bases between them. The chain carries TRBV5-1 and TRBJ2-2, with D possibly TRBD1 on 5 matching bases. This clonotype was obtained from an adult in good health. The sample was peripheral blood, taken on day 0 of AZD1222 vaccination. The CDR3 DNA sequence: TGCGCCAGCAGCCAGACAGTTTCCGGGGAGCTGTTTTTT. Its protein is CASSQTVSGELFF.